Sequencing of this T cell receptor (beta chain) was carried out in a study of cytomegalovirus exposure and HLA in healthy donors. Study-wide results and limits: CMV serostatus was the sole immune exposure information available. Later analysis demonstrated an association between a missense DCLRE1C variant and TCR beta V- and J-gene trimming. Some V segments (TRBV6-2 and TRBV6-3 among them) were excluded as indistinguishable.

This clone was seen more than once but under ten times. The antigen is unknown. The PCR contained 60 Vbeta and 13 Jbeta primers. Authors' methods: As a later analysis found, there were 70 million to 80 million unique TCR beta chains, of which 8.5 million to 13 million were shared. Here immunoSEQ multiplex PCR was the method, and the copy in TCRdb shows in-frame clones only, minus some. V and J calls and clone size are copied from that table; D and trimming were computed from the DNA. The sample includes roughly 190,000 clones, roughly 82% seen only once; the top ten take roughly 2.6%. Per germline, CDR1 SGHDT and CDR2 YYEEEE. V was trimmed by 0 bases and J by 10 bases, leaving 5 bases between them. CDR3 length: 12 residues.

The specimen was PBMCs. The sequence was obtained from a woman aged 45-65 years in good health and CMV-seropositive. This chain uses TRBV5-6 with TRBJ1-6; no clear D gene. CDR3 sequence: CASSLGVSPLHF. CDR3 nucleotides: TGTGCCAGCAGCTTGGGCGTGTCACCCCTCCACTTT.